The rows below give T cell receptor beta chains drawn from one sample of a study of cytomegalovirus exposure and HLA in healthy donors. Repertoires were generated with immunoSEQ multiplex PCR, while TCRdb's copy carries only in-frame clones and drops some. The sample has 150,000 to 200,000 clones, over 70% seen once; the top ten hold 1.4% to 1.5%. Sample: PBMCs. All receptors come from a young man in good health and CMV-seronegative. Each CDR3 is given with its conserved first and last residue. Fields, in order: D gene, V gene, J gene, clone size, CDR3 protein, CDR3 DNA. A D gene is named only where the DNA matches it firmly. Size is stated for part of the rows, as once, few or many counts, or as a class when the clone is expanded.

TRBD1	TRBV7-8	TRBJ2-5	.	CASSSGYETGTQETQYF	TGTGCCAGCAGCTCGGGCTATGAGACAGGGACGCAAGAGACCCAGTACTTC
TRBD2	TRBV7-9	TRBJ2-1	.	CASSLAGSSGDNEQFF	TGTGCCAGCAGCTTAGCGGGGTCTAGCGGCGACAATGAGCAGTTCTTC
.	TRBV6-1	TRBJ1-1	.	CASSDLPREGNTEAFF	TGTGCCAGCAGTGATCTTCCCAGGGAAGGAAACACTGAAGCTTTCTTT
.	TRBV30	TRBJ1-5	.	CAWSVLRDQPQHF	TGTGCCTGGAGTGTACTGAGGGATCAGCCCCAGCATTTT
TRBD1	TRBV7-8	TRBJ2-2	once	CASSQWTGGDTGELFF	TGTGCCAGCAGCCAATGGACAGGGGGGGACACCGGGGAGCTGTTTTTT
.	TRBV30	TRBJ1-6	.	CAWKRSSYNSPLHF	TGTGCCTGGAAGCGGAGCTCCTATAATTCACCCCTCCACTTT
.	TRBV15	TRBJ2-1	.	CATSREGSERLYNEQFF	TGTGCCACCAGCAGAGAAGGCAGCGAGAGACTCTACAATGAGCAGTTCTTC
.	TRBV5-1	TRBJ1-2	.	CASSLSSALYGYTF	TGCGCCAGCAGCTTGTCCAGTGCCCTCTATGGCTACACCTTC
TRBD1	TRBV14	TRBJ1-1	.	CASSQVLGQGMNTEAFF	TGTGCCAGCAGCCAAGTTCTGGGACAGGGAATGAACACTGAAGCTTTCTTT
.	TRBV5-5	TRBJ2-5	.	CASSLTVRQETQYF	TGTGCCAGCAGCTTGACAGTTAGACAAGAGACCCAGTACTTC
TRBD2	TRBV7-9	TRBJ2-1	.	CASSGTIAGYYNEQFF	TGTGCCAGCAGCGGGACCATAGCGGGGTACTACAATGAGCAGTTCTTC
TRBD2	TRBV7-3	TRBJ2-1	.	CASSLGGLAGNNEQFF	TGTGCCAGCAGCCTTGGGGGACTAGCGGGGAACAATGAGCAGTTCTTC
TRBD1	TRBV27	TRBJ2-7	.	CASSSMTGGYEQYF	TGTGCCAGCAGTTCTATGACAGGGGGCTACGAGCAGTACTTC
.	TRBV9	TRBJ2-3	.	CASSPRGNTDTQYF	TGTGCCAGCAGCCCCCGGGGGAACACAGATACGCAGTATTTT
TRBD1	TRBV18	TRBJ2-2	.	CASSPDRGPGELFF	TGTGCCAGCTCACCGGACAGGGGACCCGGGGAGCTGTTTTTT
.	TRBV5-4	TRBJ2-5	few	CASSLIEETQYF	TGTGCCAGCAGCTTGATCGAGGAGACCCAGTACTTC
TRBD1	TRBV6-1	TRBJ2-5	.	CASRGGQGEVETQYF	TGTGCCAGCAGGGGGGGACAGGGAGAGGTAGAGACCCAGTACTTC
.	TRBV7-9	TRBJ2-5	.	CASSFTEIQYF	TGTGCCAGCAGCTTCACAGAGATTCAGTACTTC
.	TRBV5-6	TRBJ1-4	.	CASSLWGGEKLFF	TGTGCCAGCAGCTTGTGGGGCGGTGAAAAACTGTTTTTT
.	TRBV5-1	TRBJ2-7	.	CASSLLATGSYEQYF	TGCGCCAGCAGCTTGCTCGCCACGGGCTCCTACGAGCAGTACTTC
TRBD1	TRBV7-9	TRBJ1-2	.	CASSLVGQPYGYTF	TGTGCCAGCAGCTTAGTGGGACAGCCCTATGGCTACACCTTC
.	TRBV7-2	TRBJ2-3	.	CASSSQGSDTQYF	TGTGCCAGCAGCTCACAGGGATCAGATACGCAGTATTTT
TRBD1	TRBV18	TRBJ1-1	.	CASSPRTGGSCEAFF	TGTGCCAGCTCACCACGGACAGGGGGCTCTTGTGAAGCTTTCTTT
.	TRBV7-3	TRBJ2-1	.	CASSSSGATYNEQFF	TGTGCCAGCAGCTCAAGCGGAGCGACCTACAATGAGCAGTTCTTC
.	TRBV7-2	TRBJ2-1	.	CASSPSRGLNEQFF	TGTGCCAGCAGCCCCAGCCGGGGTCTTAATGAGCAGTTCTTC
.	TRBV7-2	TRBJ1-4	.	CASSLVGGLGEKLFF	TGTGCCAGCAGCTTAGTGGGGGGGCTGGGGGAAAAACTGTTTTTT
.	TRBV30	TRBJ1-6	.	CASRRDRPYNSPLHF	TGTGCCTCCAGGAGGGATAGGCCCTATAATTCACCCCTCCACTTT
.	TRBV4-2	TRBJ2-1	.	CASSQSRSPGREQFF	TGTGCCAGCAGCCAATCCCGGTCCCCAGGGAGGGAGCAGTTCTTC
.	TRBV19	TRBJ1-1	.	CASSETIQGSGTEAFF	TGTGCCAGTAGTGAGACAATACAGGGAAGTGGCACTGAAGCTTTCTTT
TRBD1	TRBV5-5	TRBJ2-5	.	CASSLGAGTGFGRAETQYF	TGTGCCAGCAGCTTGGGGGCGGGGACAGGGTTCGGTCGAGCGGAGACCCAGTACTTC
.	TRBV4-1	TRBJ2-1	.	CASSLLSSSSYNEQFF	TGCGCCAGCAGCCTCCTTAGCTCAAGCTCCTACAATGAGCAGTTCTTC
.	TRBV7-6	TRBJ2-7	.	CASSLAQGGSYEQYF	TGTGCCAGCAGCTTAGCGCAGGGGGGCTCCTACGAGCAGTACTTC
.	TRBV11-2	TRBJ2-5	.	CASSLSPGTQYF	TGTGCCAGCAGCTTAAGCCCTGGGACCCAGTACTTC
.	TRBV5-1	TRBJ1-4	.	CASSPGTPGVKLFF	TGCGCCAGCAGTCCCGGGACGCCGGGGGTAAAACTGTTTTTT
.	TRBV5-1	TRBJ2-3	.	CASSYRTVRGGTDTQYF	TGCGCCAGCAGCTACCGGACGGTCCGGGGAGGCACAGATACGCAGTATTTT
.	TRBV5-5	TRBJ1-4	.	CASSRRGEATNEKLFF	TGTGCCAGCAGCAGGCGCGGGGAGGCGACTAATGAAAAACTGTTTTTT
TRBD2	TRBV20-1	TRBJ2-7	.	CSAAGGYEQYF	TGCAGTGCTGCGGGGGGCTACGAGCAGTACTTC
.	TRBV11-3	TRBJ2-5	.	CASSLAGADQETQYF	TGTGCCAGCAGCTTAGCAGGAGCGGACCAAGAGACCCAGTACTTC
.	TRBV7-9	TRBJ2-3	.	CASSLGVVGTDTQYF	TGTGCCAGCAGCTTAGGAGTAGTCGGCACAGATACGCAGTATTTT
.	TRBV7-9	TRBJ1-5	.	CSSSFGQSDQPQHF	TGTTCCAGCAGCTTCGGACAGAGCGATCAGCCCCAGCATTTT
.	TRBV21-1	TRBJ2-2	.	CASNVSGGRNTGELFF	TGTGCCAGCAACGTGTCTGGGGGCAGGAACACCGGGGAGCTGTTTTTT
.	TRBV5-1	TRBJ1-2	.	CASSLDSYYGYTF	TGCGCCAGCAGCCTGGACAGTTACTATGGCTACACCTTC
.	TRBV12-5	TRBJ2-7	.	CASGLVPSSYEQYF	TGTGCTAGTGGTTTGGTTCCGAGCTCCTACGAGCAGTACTTC
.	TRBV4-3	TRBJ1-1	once	CASSSRGGGGTEAFF	TGCGCCAGCAGCTCCAGGGGTGGTGGCGGCACTGAAGCTTTCTTT
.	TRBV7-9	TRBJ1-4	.	CASSHWTDFNEKLFF	TGTGCCAGCAGCCACTGGACAGACTTTAATGAAAAACTGTTTTTT
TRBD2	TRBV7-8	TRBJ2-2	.	CASSLGLAENTGELFF	TGTGCCAGCAGCTTAGGGCTAGCGGAGAACACCGGGGAGCTGTTTTTT
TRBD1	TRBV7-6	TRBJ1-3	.	CASSRTGDSGNTIYF	TGTGCCAGCAGCCGCACAGGGGACTCTGGAAACACCATATATTTT
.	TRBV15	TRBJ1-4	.	CATSNSPNEKLFF	TGTGCCACCAGCAACAGCCCTAATGAAAAACTGTTTTTT
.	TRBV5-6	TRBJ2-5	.	CASSLYTGTPRKETQYF	TGTGCCAGCAGCCTGTATACCGGGACACCGAGGAAAGAGACCCAGTACTTC
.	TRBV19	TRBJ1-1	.	CASSRRQWNTEAFF	TGTGCCAGTAGTAGGCGACAGTGGAACACTGAAGCTTTCTTT
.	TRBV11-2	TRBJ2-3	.	CASSSQGGVLGTDTQYF	TGTGCCAGCAGCTCTCAAGGGGGAGTTTTGGGAACAGATACGCAGTATTTT
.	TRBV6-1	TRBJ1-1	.	CASSEGGLNTEAFF	TGTGCCAGCAGTGAAGGGGGGCTGAACACTGAAGCTTTCTTT
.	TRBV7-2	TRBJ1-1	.	CASSSGVTGSEAFF	TGTGCCAGCAGCTCAGGAGTCACAGGCAGTGAAGCTTTCTTT
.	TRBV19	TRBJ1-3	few	CASTRQFSGNTIYF	TGTGCCAGTACTCGACAATTCTCTGGAAACACCATATATTTT
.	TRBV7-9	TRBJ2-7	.	CASSSSAYEQYF	TGTGCCAGCAGCTCTAGCGCCTACGAGCAGTACTTC
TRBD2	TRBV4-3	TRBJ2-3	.	CASSRIAGAITDTQYF	TGCGCCAGCAGCCGAATAGCGGGGGCCATCACAGATACGCAGTATTTT
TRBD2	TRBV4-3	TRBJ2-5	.	CASSQDRALAGEETQYF	TGCGCCAGCAGCCAAGACCGCGCACTAGCGGGGGAAGAGACCCAGTACTTC